This TCR beta chain was found in a study of cytomegalovirus exposure and HLA in healthy donors. Concerning this clone itself: Antigen: not known.

Whole-study results and caveats: In a later analysis, HLA-C alleles had the fewest associated TCRs, DRB1 alleles the most. Earlier analysis looked at TCR beta V segments, and most were productive about 87% or about 30% of the time.

PCR amplification relied on 60 Vbeta primers (plus 13 Jbeta primers). Produced via immunoSEQ multiplex PCR; TCRdb's table is partial and in-frame only. The sample has under 250,000 clones, 65% to 80% seen once; the top ten hold about 1.8%. This CDR3 is built from 19 residues. V lost 4 bases and J 0 bases, leaving 20 bases between the germline ends. Germline values: CDR1 SGDLS, CDR2 YYNGEE. The sequence derives from a man aged 50-59 years in good health and CMV-seronegative. Sequenced: PBMCs. The chain is built from TRBV9 and TRBJ2-6; a possible D gene is TRBD1 (5 bases). The CDR3 nucleotides read TGTGCCAGCAGCCTTGGGGCAGGGCAAAACCCCTCTGGGGCCAACGTCCTGACTTTC. This sequence encodes CASSLGAGQNPSGANVLTF.